The rows below give T cell receptor beta chains drawn from one sample of a study of identical twins. TCRdb processed the 5' RACE reads anew with MiXCR; each CDR3 protein has one entry. The data contain over 600,000 distinct CDR3 sequences, around 20% of them singletons. These sequences were also reported in another study, on T cells expressing NK-cell markers.

The sample comprised PBMCs. These receptors were obtained from a woman between 18 and 30 years old in good health. Both conserved end residues are part of each CDR3. The order of the fields is V gene, clone size, J gene, D gene, CDR3 DNA, CDR3 protein. The D gene is left open where the match is weak. Clone size is stated in some rows and not others, as once, few, many or a class when expanded.

v_call: TRBV20-1
clone_size: .
j_call: TRBJ2-5
d_call: .
cdr3_nt: TGCAGTGCTAGAGATCTGGCCGGCCTGGAGACCCAGTACTTC
cdr3_aa: CSARDLAGLETQYF

v_call: TRBV5-6
clone_size: .
j_call: TRBJ2-7
d_call: .
cdr3_nt: TGTGCCAGCAGCTTGGCTTCCGCAGGGGAGTACTTC
cdr3_aa: CASSLASAGEYF

v_call: TRBV29-1
clone_size: many
j_call: TRBJ1-1
d_call: TRBD1
cdr3_nt: TGCAGCGTTGTAACAGGGGGAACTGAAGCTTTCTTT
cdr3_aa: CSVVTGGTEAFF

v_call: TRBV20-1
clone_size: .
j_call: TRBJ1-2
d_call: .
cdr3_nt: TGCAGTGCTAGGTCGGGCAGGGACGCGAGGGGCTACACCTTC
cdr3_aa: CSARSGRDARGYTF

v_call: TRBV20-1
clone_size: few
j_call: TRBJ2-3
d_call: TRBD2
cdr3_nt: TGCAGTGCTAGAGATTGGGCTAGCGGAGGCAAGGCAGATACGCAGTATTTT
cdr3_aa: CSARDWASGGKADTQYF

v_call: TRBV27
clone_size: few
j_call: TRBJ2-4
d_call: .
cdr3_nt: TGTGCCAGCAGTTTATCTGGGGGGAAAAACATTCAGTACTTC
cdr3_aa: CASSLSGGKNIQYF

v_call: TRBV6-5
clone_size: few
j_call: TRBJ2-7
d_call: TRBD1
cdr3_nt: TGTGCCAGCAGTCACAGGGGACCCTCCTACGAGCAGTACTTC
cdr3_aa: CASSHRGPSYEQYF

v_call: TRBV6-1
clone_size: once
j_call: TRBJ1-1
d_call: .
cdr3_nt: TGTGCCAGCAGTCTCACCCCGGCGGGCAGGGGCACTGAAGCTTTCTTT
cdr3_aa: CASSLTPAGRGTEAFF

v_call: TRBV6-5
clone_size: .
j_call: TRBJ2-7
d_call: .
cdr3_nt: TGTGCCAGCAGCAAGGGATACGAGCAGTACTTC
cdr3_aa: CASSKGYEQYF

v_call: TRBV20-1
clone_size: few
j_call: TRBJ2-3
d_call: .
cdr3_nt: TGCAGTGGGTCGTGGGGCACAGATACGCAGTATTTT
cdr3_aa: CSGSWGTDTQYF

v_call: TRBV6-1
clone_size: few
j_call: TRBJ2-7
d_call: TRBD2
cdr3_nt: TGTGCCAGCAGCCGGACTAGCGGGAGGAGGTTGGGACAGTACTTC
cdr3_aa: CASSRTSGRRLGQYF

v_call: TRBV4-3
clone_size: .
j_call: TRBJ2-7
d_call: .
cdr3_nt: TGCGCCAGCAGCTACCCGGGACTCAAAACCTACGAGCAGTACTTC
cdr3_aa: CASSYPGLKTYEQYF

v_call: TRBV9
clone_size: few
j_call: TRBJ1-1
d_call: .
cdr3_nt: TGTGCCAGCAGCACACAGACAGACACTGAAGCTTTCTTT
cdr3_aa: CASSTQTDTEAFF

v_call: TRBV13
clone_size: many
j_call: TRBJ1-2
d_call: TRBD1
cdr3_nt: TGTGCCAGCAGCTTAGAGGGGACAGGTCAGGACTATGGCTACACCTTC
cdr3_aa: CASSLEGTGQDYGYTF

v_call: TRBV15
clone_size: .
j_call: TRBJ2-3
d_call: .
cdr3_nt: TGTGCCACCAGCAGAGGTGGGGGCTCCACAGATACGCAGTATTTT
cdr3_aa: CATSRGGGSTDTQYF

v_call: TRBV3-1
clone_size: few
j_call: TRBJ1-6
d_call: TRBD1
cdr3_nt: TGTGCCAGCAGCCCTCAGGGGGGGAATTCACCCCTCCACTTT
cdr3_aa: CASSPQGGNSPLHF

v_call: TRBV24-1
clone_size: .
j_call: TRBJ1-4
d_call: .
cdr3_nt: TGTGCCACCAGTGACTCTGACGTACGCCTCCCTTTT
cdr3_aa: CATSDSDVRLPF

v_call: TRBV10-3
clone_size: .
j_call: TRBJ1-1
d_call: .
cdr3_nt: TGTGCCACGCGCGACGAAATGAACACTGAAGCTTTCTTT
cdr3_aa: CATRDEMNTEAFF

v_call: TRBV5-1
clone_size: .
j_call: TRBJ2-1
d_call: TRBD2
cdr3_nt: TGCGCCTCTACGGGGGGTGGGCCGAGTGAGCAGTTCTTC
cdr3_aa: CASTGGGPSEQFF

v_call: TRBV20-1
clone_size: few
j_call: TRBJ2-1
d_call: .
cdr3_nt: TGCAGTGCTCTCCCTCTTGGGTTGGGCAATGAGCAGTTCTTC
cdr3_aa: CSALPLGLGNEQFF

v_call: TRBV12-3/TRBV12-4
clone_size: many
j_call: TRBJ2-5
d_call: .
cdr3_nt: TGTGCCAGCAGGTCTTTAGTGGGGGATCGGTACCAAGAGACCCAGTACTTC
cdr3_aa: CASRSLVGDRYQETQYF

v_call: TRBV6-6
clone_size: many
j_call: TRBJ1-2
d_call: .
cdr3_nt: TGTGCCAGCAGTCGGGACACTAACTATGGCTACACCTTC
cdr3_aa: CASSRDTNYGYTF

v_call: TRBV10-3
clone_size: many
j_call: TRBJ2-1
d_call: .
cdr3_nt: TGTGCCATCAGTGACTTGACTCCTCCGCAGTTCTTC
cdr3_aa: CAISDLTPPQFF

v_call: TRBV5-5
clone_size: few
j_call: TRBJ2-3
d_call: .
cdr3_nt: TGTGCCAGCAGCTTAGGGCCCGACCCAAAGGCAGATACGCAGTATTTT
cdr3_aa: CASSLGPDPKADTQYF

v_call: TRBV20-1
clone_size: many
j_call: TRBJ2-7
d_call: TRBD1
cdr3_nt: TGCAGTGCTAGGGGGCAGGGGGCGGGCTACGAGCAGTACTTC
cdr3_aa: CSARGQGAGYEQYF

v_call: TRBV4-3
clone_size: few
j_call: TRBJ2-4
d_call: .
cdr3_nt: TGCGCCAGCAGCCAAGATCAGGGGTACTTAGCCAAAAACATTCAGTACTTC
cdr3_aa: CASSQDQGYLAKNIQYF

v_call: TRBV10-3
clone_size: few
j_call: TRBJ2-1
d_call: .
cdr3_nt: TGTGCCATCACCGGGAGTAATGAGCAGTTCTTC
cdr3_aa: CAITGSNEQFF

v_call: TRBV7-8
clone_size: few
j_call: TRBJ2-1
d_call: TRBD2
cdr3_nt: TGTGCCAGCAGCTTAGCGGCTAGCGGGGGGTATGAGCAGTTCTTC
cdr3_aa: CASSLAASGGYEQFF

v_call: TRBV20-1
clone_size: few
j_call: TRBJ2-1
d_call: .
cdr3_nt: TGCAGTGCTCCGGCTGAGACGGGTCCTGAGCAGTTCTTC
cdr3_aa: CSAPAETGPEQFF

v_call: TRBV29-1
clone_size: many
j_call: TRBJ1-2
d_call: .
cdr3_nt: TGCAGCGTTGCCGGCATATCTGGCTACACCTTC
cdr3_aa: CSVAGISGYTF

v_call: TRBV5-1
clone_size: many
j_call: TRBJ2-3
d_call: .
cdr3_nt: TGCGCCAGCAGTTACTATTTTGGAGATACGCAGTATTTT
cdr3_aa: CASSYYFGDTQYF

v_call: TRBV7-3
clone_size: few
j_call: TRBJ2-7
d_call: .
cdr3_nt: TGTGCCAGCAGCTTAACCAGGGAGATGACCTACGAGCAGTACTTC
cdr3_aa: CASSLTREMTYEQYF

v_call: TRBV3-1
clone_size: .
j_call: TRBJ2-5
d_call: TRBD2
cdr3_nt: TGTGCCAGCAGCCAATTTCCCATAGCGGGGGGGATGAACCAAGAGACCCAGTACTTC
cdr3_aa: CASSQFPIAGGMNQETQYF

v_call: TRBV3-1
clone_size: .
j_call: TRBJ2-1
d_call: TRBD2
cdr3_nt: TGTGCCAGCAGCCCCAGGCCCCAACTAGCGGGAGGTAACTATGAGCAGTTCTTC
cdr3_aa: CASSPRPQLAGGNYEQFF

v_call: TRBV20-1
clone_size: .
j_call: TRBJ2-1
d_call: .
cdr3_nt: TGCAGTGCTAGAGGAGGACGAAGGGCTTACAATGAGCAGTTCTTC
cdr3_aa: CSARGGRRAYNEQFF

v_call: TRBV9
clone_size: few
j_call: TRBJ2-5
d_call: TRBD2
cdr3_nt: TGTGCCAGCAGCGGCCAACTAGCGGGGGCCGGGAAAGAGACCCAGTACTTC
cdr3_aa: CASSGQLAGAGKETQYF

v_call: TRBV29-1
clone_size: .
j_call: TRBJ1-2
d_call: .
cdr3_nt: TGCGGAGGAGGGACAACTTCTGGCTACACCTTC
cdr3_aa: CGGGTTSGYTF

v_call: TRBV20-1
clone_size: .
j_call: TRBJ2-1
d_call: TRBD2
cdr3_nt: TGCAGTGCTGCGACTAGCGGGAGGGCCCCTGAGCAGTTCTTC
cdr3_aa: CSAATSGRAPEQFF

v_call: TRBV20-1
clone_size: .
j_call: TRBJ2-7
d_call: TRBD1
cdr3_nt: TGCAGTGCTAGACAAACAGGGGCCGTAAGCTCCTACGAGCAGTACTTC
cdr3_aa: CSARQTGAVSSYEQYF

v_call: TRBV5-1
clone_size: many
j_call: TRBJ1-2
d_call: .
cdr3_nt: TGCGCCAGCAGCTTGTTGGCAGGGAGTAACGCTAACTATGGCTACACCTTC
cdr3_aa: CASSLLAGSNANYGYTF

v_call: TRBV29-1
clone_size: .
j_call: TRBJ2-3
d_call: TRBD2
cdr3_nt: TGCAGCGTTGAAGTCCCAGCGGGAGCAGATACGCAGTATTTT
cdr3_aa: CSVEVPAGADTQYF

v_call: TRBV15
clone_size: .
j_call: TRBJ2-3
d_call: .
cdr3_nt: TGTGCCACCAGCAGAGAACGGGGGGATACGCAGTATTTT
cdr3_aa: CATSRERGDTQYF

v_call: TRBV20-1
clone_size: .
j_call: TRBJ1-2
d_call: .
cdr3_nt: TGCAGTGCTAGAGTGTCCTCCTATGGCTACACCTTC
cdr3_aa: CSARVSSYGYTF

v_call: TRBV20-1
clone_size: few
j_call: TRBJ2-7
d_call: .
cdr3_nt: TGCAGTGCTATGGTGTTGGGGTCCGAGCAGTACTTC
cdr3_aa: CSAMVLGSEQYF

v_call: TRBV19
clone_size: once
j_call: TRBJ2-1
d_call: .
cdr3_nt: TGTGCCAGTAGTGCGGGACTTGTCTACAATGAGCAGTTCTTC
cdr3_aa: CASSAGLVYNEQFF

v_call: TRBV20-1
clone_size: .
j_call: TRBJ2-5
d_call: .
cdr3_nt: TGCAGTGCTAGAGTCTTGGGCGGGACCAAGCAAGAGACCCAGTACTTC
cdr3_aa: CSARVLGGTKQETQYF

v_call: TRBV7-9
clone_size: .
j_call: TRBJ1-2
d_call: .
cdr3_nt: TGTGCCAGCAGCCAAATGGCGGGGCGGGATGGCTACACCTTC
cdr3_aa: CASSQMAGRDGYTF

v_call: TRBV6-5
clone_size: many
j_call: TRBJ2-7
d_call: .
cdr3_nt: TGTGCCAGCAGTTCCCCGACTAGTCGCCCCTACGAGCAGTACTTC
cdr3_aa: CASSSPTSRPYEQYF

v_call: TRBV9
clone_size: .
j_call: TRBJ2-1
d_call: TRBD1
cdr3_nt: TGTGCCAGCAGCTCCCTCGGGACAGGGTTCAATGAGCAGTTCTTC
cdr3_aa: CASSSLGTGFNEQFF